Listed below are T cell receptor beta chains from one sample, sequenced in a study of cytomegalovirus exposure and HLA in healthy donors. Clones were read by immunoSEQ multiplex PCR, and TCRdb kept only the in-frame ones, dropping some. The sample holds around 150,000 clones, approximately 80% seen once. Sequencing used PBMCs. Receptors were obtained from a man aged 40-55 years in good health and CMV-seropositive. CDR3s include the opening cysteine and the closing phenylalanine or tryptophan. The order of the fields is clone size, J gene, V gene, D gene, CDR3 protein, CDR3 DNA. The D gene is left open where the match is weak. Clone size appears in some rows only: once, few, many, or a class for an expanded clone.

>few|TRBJ1-5|TRBV2|NA
CASSEAGRGRQPQHF
TGTGCCAGCAGTGAAGCGGGGCGCGGACGGCAGCCCCAGCATTTT
>few|TRBJ2-1|TRBV6-5|NA
CALAIYNEQFF
TGTGCCCTAGCGATCTACAATGAGCAGTTCTTC
>few|TRBJ2-1|TRBV30|TRBD2
CAWSVRASGLNEQFF
TGTGCCTGGAGTGTACGGGCTAGCGGGCTCAATGAGCAGTTCTTC
>NA|TRBJ1-1|TRBV5-1|TRBD1
CASSSTTGVGVTEAFF
TGCGCCAGCAGCTCTACGACAGGGGTGGGAGTCACTGAAGCTTTCTTT
>few|TRBJ1-5|TRBV2|TRBD1
CASRWTGSGNQPQHF
TGTGCCAGCAGATGGACAGGGAGTGGCAATCAGCCCCAGCATTTT
>NA|TRBJ1-2|TRBV5-1|NA
CASTMGASVFYGYTF
TGCGCCAGCACGATGGGGGCCAGCGTTTTCTATGGCTACACCTTC
>NA|TRBJ1-4|TRBV7-9|TRBD1
CASTMAQGGEKLFF
TGTGCCAGCACTATGGCCCAGGGGGGCGAAAAACTGTTTTTT
>NA|TRBJ2-1|TRBV9|NA
CASSRGDSYNEQFF
TGTGCCAGCAGCCGCGGCGACTCCTACAATGAGCAGTTCTTC
>NA|TRBJ1-1|TRBV27|TRBD1
CASNILGQGAGTEAFF
TGTGCCAGCAACATTCTGGGACAGGGGGCTGGTACTGAAGCTTTCTTT
>NA|TRBJ1-3|TRBV27|NA
CAINQPPRDNPSGNTIYF
TGTGCCATCAATCAACCTCCCCGGGACAACCCCTCTGGAAACACCATATATTTT
>NA|TRBJ1-2|TRBV7-9|NA
CASSLGAGGYTF
TGTGCCAGCTCCTTGGGGGCGGGTGGCTACACCTTC
>NA|TRBJ2-3|TRBV2|NA
CASSAERTDTQYF
TGTGCCAGCAGTGCGGAGCGCACAGATACGCAGTATTTT
>NA|TRBJ2-2|TRBV9|TRBD1
CASSPRWTGDTGELFF
TGTGCCAGCAGCCCCCGCTGGACAGGAGACACCGGGGAGCTGTTTTTT
>NA|TRBJ2-2|TRBV5-1|TRBD1
CASSWTGGRTGELFF
TGCGCCAGCAGCTGGACAGGGGGAAGGACCGGGGAGCTGTTTTTT
>once|TRBJ2-7|TRBV2|NA
CASTYRRGNYEQYF
TGTGCCAGCACTTACAGGCGAGGTAACTACGAGCAGTACTTC
>NA|TRBJ1-5|TRBV7-9|TRBD1
CASSSDRGYNQPQHF
TGTGCCAGCAGCTCGGACAGGGGGTACAATCAGCCCCAGCATTTT
>NA|TRBJ2-1|TRBV14|TRBD2
CASRRTSARGNEQFF
TGTGCCAGCCGCAGGACTAGCGCCAGGGGGAATGAGCAGTTCTTC
>NA|TRBJ2-2|TRBV5-6|TRBD2
CASSRTSGVSVRELFF
TGTGCCAGCAGCCGGACTAGCGGGGTCTCAGTGAGGGAGCTGTTTTTT
>NA|TRBJ2-1|TRBV6-6|NA
CASSYSPGRENNEQFF
TGTGCCAGCAGTTACTCCCCGGGACGGGAGAACAATGAGCAGTTCTTC
>NA|TRBJ2-5|TRBV4-1|TRBD1
CASSQDPRQGETQYF
TGCGCCAGCAGCCAAGATCCCCGACAGGGGGAGACCCAGTACTTC
>once|TRBJ1-1|TRBV7-9|NA
CASSSYIMNTEAFF
TGTGCCAGCAGCTCATACATCATGAACACTGAAGCTTTCTTT
>NA|TRBJ1-2|TRBV29-1|TRBD1
CSVRGWTGYGYTF
TGCAGCGTGAGGGGGTGGACAGGGTATGGCTACACCTTC
>once|TRBJ2-1|TRBV9|TRBD2
CASSGTGTKGYNEQFF
TGTGCCAGCAGTGGCACCGGGACTAAGGGCTACAATGAGCAGTTCTTC
>NA|TRBJ1-2|TRBV10-3|TRBD1
CAINDRADGYTF
TGTGCCATCAATGACAGGGCGGATGGCTACACCTTC
>many|TRBJ2-7|TRBV5-4|NA
CASSAQDRPYEQYF
TGTGCCAGCAGCGCTCAGGACAGACCCTACGAGCAGTACTTC
>NA|TRBJ2-7|TRBV7-8|NA
CSSKLEPAYEQYF
TGTTCCAGCAAGCTGGAGCCGGCCTACGAGCAGTACTTC
>NA|TRBJ2-7|TRBV5-1|TRBD2
CASSSGLAGGYEQYF
TGCGCCAGCAGCTCTGGCCTAGCGGGAGGCTACGAGCAGTACTTC
>once|TRBJ1-3|TRBV5-1|TRBD1
CASSVTGVTGNTIYF
TGCGCCAGCAGCGTCACAGGGGTAACCGGAAACACCATATATTTT
>once|TRBJ2-2|TRBV30|NA
CAWSRGSNTGELFF
TGTGCCTGGAGTCGGGGGTCGAACACCGGGGAGCTGTTTTTT
>NA|TRBJ1-2|TRBV7-9|NA
CSSSYLVQGNNYGYTF
TGTTCCAGCAGCTACCTCGTGCAGGGGAATAACTATGGCTACACCTTC
>NA|TRBJ1-1|TRBV4-1|NA
CASSHRAMNTEAFF
TGCGCCAGCAGCCACAGGGCCATGAACACTGAAGCTTTCTTT
>NA|TRBJ1-5|TRBV6-4|NA
CASRAEEDRQSSNQPQHF
TGTGCCAGCAGGGCCGAGGAAGACAGACAGTCGAGCAATCAGCCCCAGCATTTT
>NA|TRBJ2-3|TRBV29-1|TRBD1
CSAPGQGLDTQYF
TGCAGCGCTCCCGGACAGGGCCTAGATACGCAGTATTTT
>few|TRBJ2-4|TRBV4-3|TRBD2
CASSQDAGEVIQYF
TGCGCCAGCAGCCAAGATGCGGGGGAGGTGATTCAGTACTTC
>NA|TRBJ1-1|TRBV30|NA
CAWSVPGGWAFF
TGTGCCTGGAGTGTACCCGGGGGATGGGCTTTCTTT
>few|TRBJ2-7|TRBV5-4|TRBD2
CASSHGLAGGLSSYEQYF
TGTGCCAGCAGCCACGGACTAGCGGGAGGGCTATCTTCTTACGAGCAGTACTTC
>NA|TRBJ2-7|TRBV7-9|NA
CASSLALLAGEQYF
TGTGCCAGCAGCTTAGCACTGTTGGCGGGCGAGCAGTACTTC
>NA|TRBJ2-3|TRBV7-9|TRBD2
CASSSGGALADTQYF
TGTGCCAGCAGCTCCGGGGGGGCCTTAGCAGATACGCAGTATTTT
>NA|TRBJ2-7|TRBV7-9|TRBD1
CASSPTSDRSYEQYF
TGTGCCAGCAGCCCTACCTCGGACAGGTCTTACGAGCAGTACTTC
>NA|TRBJ2-1|TRBV2|NA
CASSEGGNEQFF
TGTGCCAGCAGTGAAGGAGGTAATGAGCAGTTCTTC
>NA|TRBJ2-7|TRBV5-1|TRBD2
CASSLRASGPYEQYF
TGCGCCAGCAGCTTGAGGGCTAGCGGCCCCTACGAGCAGTACTTC
>NA|TRBJ1-2|TRBV19|TRBD1
CASSPGTAQWNGYTF
TGTGCCAGTAGTCCAGGGACAGCCCAGTGGAATGGCTACACCTTC
>few|TRBJ1-6|TRBV7-9|NA
CASSSPNNSPLHF
TGTGCCAGCAGCTCCCCCAATAATTCACCCCTCCACTTT
>NA|TRBJ2-1|TRBV5-1|TRBD2
CASTLTAGHYNEQFF
TGCGCCAGCACCCTAACAGCGGGGCATTACAATGAGCAGTTCTTC
>NA|TRBJ2-2|TRBV15|TRBD2
CATSALHGSGITGELFF
TGTGCCACCAGCGCTCTCCATGGTAGCGGGATAACCGGGGAGCTGTTTTTT
>NA|TRBJ2-1|TRBV11-2|NA
CASSLSGAGGRGEQFF
TGTGCCAGCAGCTTAAGCGGGGCAGGGGGCCGGGGTGAGCAGTTCTTC
>NA|TRBJ1-2|TRBV10-3|NA
CASRTESNYGYTF
TGTGCCTCTCGGACAGAGTCTAACTATGGCTACACCTTC
>NA|TRBJ1-3|TRBV5-1|NA
CASSLDATVPGNTIYF
TGCGCCAGCAGCTTGGATGCTACAGTCCCTGGAAACACCATATATTTT
>NA|TRBJ2-6|TRBV14|TRBD1
CASSLGWDRGASGANVLTF
TGTGCCAGCAGCCTTGGATGGGACAGGGGAGCCTCTGGGGCCAACGTCCTGACTTTC
>NA|TRBJ1-1|TRBV5-1|NA
CASSSTQGRTEAFF
TGCGCCAGCAGCTCTACACAGGGTCGCACTGAAGCTTTCTTT
>NA|TRBJ2-1|TRBV9|TRBD2
CASSVRGVGSYNEQFF
TGTGCCAGCAGCGTACGGGGGGTGGGGTCCTACAATGAGCAGTTCTTC
>many|TRBJ1-3|TRBV27|NA
CASSPGFGNTIYF
TGTGCCAGCAGCCCAGGGTTTGGAAACACCATATATTTT
>NA|TRBJ1-2|TRBV4-3|TRBD1
CASSHTGTGWRGYTF
TGCGCCAGCAGCCATACCGGGACAGGTTGGCGTGGCTACACCTTC
>NA|TRBJ2-3|TRBV4-1|TRBD2
CASSQDSLAGVLIGDTQYF
TGCGCCAGCAGCCAAGACTCCCTAGCGGGAGTGCTCATTGGAGATACGCAGTATTTT
>NA|TRBJ2-7|TRBV6-5|TRBD2
CASSPQGGGAHEQYF
TGTGCCAGCAGCCCCCAGGGCGGGGGGGCCCACGAGCAGTACTTC